This T cell receptor beta chain stems from a study of cytomegalovirus exposure and HLA in healthy donors. Study background: Membership in the Caucasian-associated ancestry cluster was found for about four fifths of fewer than 450 genotyped donors.

The PCR was carried out with 60 Vbeta primers and 13 Jbeta primers. Method: immunoSEQ multiplex PCR; TCRdb's copy keeps in-frame clones and lacks some. The data show roughly 130,000 clones, with roughly 80% seen just once and 3% to 4% held by the top ten. Whole-study findings and limits: TCR beta V- and J-gene trimming was later associated with a missense DCLRE1C variant. Later on, an analysis found that several of the most significant clusters appeared to be linked to common viral pathogens, which included parvovirus B19. Data from an earlier analysis indicated that most TCR beta V segments were productive either about 87% or about 30% of the time.

This clone has just one count. Its antigen is as yet unknown. The CDR3 is 19 residues long. Sequencing was done on a sample of PBMCs. The sequence came from a female donor in good health and CMV-seronegative. The chain employs TRBV21-1 and TRBJ2-7; the table's TRBD2 call for D was not verified on the DNA. TRBV21-1 counts as a pseudogene. The CDR3 sequence is CASSKAPSPQRVSSYEQYF. CDR3 nucleotide sequence: TGTGCCAGCAGCAAAGCTCCCAGCCCACAGCGGGTTTCCTCCTACGAGCAGTACTTC.